The subject of this entry is one T cell receptor (beta chain). This sample was taken from a study of response to subunit inactivated influenza vaccine. The V gene's germline CDR1 is SGHAT and CDR2 FQNNGV. This CDR3 spans 14 amino acids. V was pared by 7 bases and J by 2 bases, with 13 bases between. TCRdb processed the RT-PCR reads anew with MiXCR; each CDR3 protein has one entry. The sample carries under 750,000 distinct CDR3 sequences, 12% recorded once. V and J are TRBV11-2 and TRBJ2-3; D tentatively fits TRBD1 or TRBD2 (5 bases each). This receptor was identified in a man between 50 and 59 years old who received an inactivated influenza vaccine. This specimen consisted of PBMCs from blood, obtained on the day of vaccination. The CDR3 DNA is TGTGCCAGCAAGGGATGGGGGACCACAGATACGCAGTATTTT. This translates into CASKGWGTTDTQYF.